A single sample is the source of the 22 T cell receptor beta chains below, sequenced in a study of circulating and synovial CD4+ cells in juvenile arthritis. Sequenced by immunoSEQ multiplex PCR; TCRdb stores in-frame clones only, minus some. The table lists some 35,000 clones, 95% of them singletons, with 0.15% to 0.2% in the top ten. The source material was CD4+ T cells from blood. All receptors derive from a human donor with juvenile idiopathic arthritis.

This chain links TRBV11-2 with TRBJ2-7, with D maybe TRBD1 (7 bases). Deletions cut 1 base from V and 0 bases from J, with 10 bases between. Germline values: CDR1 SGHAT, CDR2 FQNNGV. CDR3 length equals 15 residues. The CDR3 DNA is TGTGCCAGCAGCTTAGCAGGGGGACTCTCCTACGAGCAGTACTTC. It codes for CASSLAGGLSYEQYF.

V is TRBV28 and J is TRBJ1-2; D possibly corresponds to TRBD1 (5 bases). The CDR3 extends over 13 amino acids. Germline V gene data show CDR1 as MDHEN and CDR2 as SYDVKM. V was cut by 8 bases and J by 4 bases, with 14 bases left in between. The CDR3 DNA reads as TGTGCCAGCGCTATTAACAGGTCCTATGGCTACACCTTC. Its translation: CASAINRSYGYTF.

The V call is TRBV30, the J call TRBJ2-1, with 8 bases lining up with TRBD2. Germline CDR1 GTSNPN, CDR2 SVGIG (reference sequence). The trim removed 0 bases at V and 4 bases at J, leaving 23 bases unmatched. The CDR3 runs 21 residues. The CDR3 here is CAWSVRAGGSLTSGEYNEQFF. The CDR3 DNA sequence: TGTGCCTGGAGTGTACGGGCCGGGGGTTCTTTAACTAGCGGCGAATACAATGAGCAGTTCTTC. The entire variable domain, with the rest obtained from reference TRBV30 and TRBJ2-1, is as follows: SQTIHQWPATLVQPVGSPLSLECTVEGTSNPNLYWYRQAAGRGLQLLFYSVGIGQISSEVPQNLSASRPQDRQFILSSKKLLLSDSGFYLCAWSVRAGGSLTSGEYNEQFFGPGTRLTVL.

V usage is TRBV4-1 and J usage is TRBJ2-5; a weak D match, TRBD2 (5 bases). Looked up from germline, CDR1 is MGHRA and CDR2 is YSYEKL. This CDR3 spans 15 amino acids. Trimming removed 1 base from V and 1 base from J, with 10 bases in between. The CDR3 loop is CASSQALAFQETQYF. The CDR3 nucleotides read TGCGCCAGCAGCCAAGCCTTAGCGTTCCAAGAGACCCAGTACTTC.

The CDR3 nucleotides are TGTGCCAGCAGCCCCGGACAGGGAAGGACTGAAGCTTTCTTT. This sequence encodes CASSPGQGRTEAFF. The chain is built from TRBV6-6 and TRBJ1-1, with TRBD1 identical over 8 bases. CDR3 length: 14 amino acids. The J segment lost 5 bases and the V segment lost 6 bases, leaving 8 bases of the junction unmatched. Germline lookup yields CDR1 MNHNY and CDR2 SVGAGI (reference sequence).

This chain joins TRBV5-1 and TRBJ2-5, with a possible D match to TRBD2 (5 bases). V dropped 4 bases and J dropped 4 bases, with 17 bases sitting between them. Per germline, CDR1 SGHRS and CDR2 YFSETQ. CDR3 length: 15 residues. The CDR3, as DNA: TGCGCCAGCAGCCTCCAGTGGGGAGCCCGAGAGACCCAGTACTTC. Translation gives CASSLQWGARETQYF.

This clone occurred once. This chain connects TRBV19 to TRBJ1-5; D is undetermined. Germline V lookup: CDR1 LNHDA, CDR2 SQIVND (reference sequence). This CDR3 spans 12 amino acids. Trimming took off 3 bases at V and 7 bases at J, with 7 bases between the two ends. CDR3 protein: CASSMGGQPQHF. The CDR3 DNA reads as TGTGCCAGTAGTATGGGAGGACAGCCCCAGCATTTT.

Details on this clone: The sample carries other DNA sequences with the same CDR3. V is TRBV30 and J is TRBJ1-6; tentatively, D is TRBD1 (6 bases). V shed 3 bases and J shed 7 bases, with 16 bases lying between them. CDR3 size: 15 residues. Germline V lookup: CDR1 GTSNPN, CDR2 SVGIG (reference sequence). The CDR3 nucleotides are TGTGCCTGGAGCGCCAGGGGTTGGAGCAATTCACCCCTCCACTTT. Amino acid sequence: CAWSARGWSNSPLHF.

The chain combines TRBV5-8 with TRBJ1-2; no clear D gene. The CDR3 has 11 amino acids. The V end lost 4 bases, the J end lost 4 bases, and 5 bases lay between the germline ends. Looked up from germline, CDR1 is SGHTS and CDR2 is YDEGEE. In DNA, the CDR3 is TGTGCCAGCAGCCCGTCCTATGGCTACACCTTC. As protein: CASSPSYGYTF.

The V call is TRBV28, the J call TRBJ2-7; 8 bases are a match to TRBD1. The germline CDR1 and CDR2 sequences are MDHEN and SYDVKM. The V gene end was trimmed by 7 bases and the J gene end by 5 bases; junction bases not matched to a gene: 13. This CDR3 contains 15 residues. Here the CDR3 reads CASNSVGQGLNEQYF. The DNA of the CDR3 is TGTGCCAGCAATTCCGTCGGACAGGGTCTTAACGAGCAGTACTTC.

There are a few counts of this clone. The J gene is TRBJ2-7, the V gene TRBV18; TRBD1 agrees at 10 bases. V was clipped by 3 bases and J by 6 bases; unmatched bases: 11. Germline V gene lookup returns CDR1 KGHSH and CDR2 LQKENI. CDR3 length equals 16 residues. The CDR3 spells CASSPGLGTGAGEQYF. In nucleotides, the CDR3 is TGTGCCAGCTCACCTGGTCTGGGGACAGGGGCAGGCGAGCAGTACTTC.

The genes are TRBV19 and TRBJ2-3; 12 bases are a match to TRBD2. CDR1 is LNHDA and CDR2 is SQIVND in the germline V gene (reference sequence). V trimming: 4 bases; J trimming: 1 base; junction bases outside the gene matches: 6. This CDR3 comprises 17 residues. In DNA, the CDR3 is TGTGCCAGTAGTACCCGGCGACTAGCGGGAGGCACAGATACGCAGTATTTT. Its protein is CASSTRRLAGGTDTQYF.

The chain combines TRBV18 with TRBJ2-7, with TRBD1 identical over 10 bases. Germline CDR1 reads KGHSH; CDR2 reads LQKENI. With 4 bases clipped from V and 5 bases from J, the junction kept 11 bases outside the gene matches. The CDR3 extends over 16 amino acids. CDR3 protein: CASSLLSGTGANEQYF. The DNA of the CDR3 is TGTGCCAGCTCACTCCTTTCCGGGACAGGGGCTAACGAGCAGTACTTC.

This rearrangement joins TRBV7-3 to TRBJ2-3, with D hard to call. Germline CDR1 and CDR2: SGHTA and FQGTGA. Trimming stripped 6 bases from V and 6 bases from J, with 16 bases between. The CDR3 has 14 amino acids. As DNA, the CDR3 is TGTGCCAGCAGTCCAGGCCTCCAAGCCGATACGCAGTATTTT. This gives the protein CASSPGLQADTQYF.

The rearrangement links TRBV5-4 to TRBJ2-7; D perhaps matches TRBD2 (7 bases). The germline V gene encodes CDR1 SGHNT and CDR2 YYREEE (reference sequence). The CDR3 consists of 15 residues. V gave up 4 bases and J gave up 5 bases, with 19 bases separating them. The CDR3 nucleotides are TGTGCCAGCAGCCGAGGAGGGGGGGCCAACCACGAGCAGTACTTC. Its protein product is CASSRGGGANHEQYF.

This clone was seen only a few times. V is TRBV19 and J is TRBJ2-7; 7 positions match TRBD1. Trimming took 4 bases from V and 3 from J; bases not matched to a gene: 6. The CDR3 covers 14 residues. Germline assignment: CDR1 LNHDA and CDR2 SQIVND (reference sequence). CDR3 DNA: TGTGCCAGTAGTAAGAGGGCAGGGGGCTACGAGCAGTACTTC. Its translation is CASSKRAGGYEQYF.

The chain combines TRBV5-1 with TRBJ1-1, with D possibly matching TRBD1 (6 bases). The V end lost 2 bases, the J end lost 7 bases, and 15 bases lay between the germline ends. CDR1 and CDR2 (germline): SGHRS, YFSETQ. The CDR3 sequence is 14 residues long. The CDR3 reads CASSLKDRILEAFF. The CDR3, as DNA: TGCGCCAGCAGCTTAAAAGACAGGATACTTGAAGCTTTCTTT.

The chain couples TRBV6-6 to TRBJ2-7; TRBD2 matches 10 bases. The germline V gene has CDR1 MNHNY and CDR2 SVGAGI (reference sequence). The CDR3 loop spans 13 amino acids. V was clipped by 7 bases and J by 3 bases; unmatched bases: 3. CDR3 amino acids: CASTRTSGYEQYF. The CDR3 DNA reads TGTGCCAGCACTCGGACTAGCGGCTACGAGCAGTACTTC.

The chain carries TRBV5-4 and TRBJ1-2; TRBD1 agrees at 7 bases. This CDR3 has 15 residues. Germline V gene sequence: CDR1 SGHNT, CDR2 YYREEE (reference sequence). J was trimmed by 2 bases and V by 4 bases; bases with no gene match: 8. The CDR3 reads CASSGDRVGNYGYTF. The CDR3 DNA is TGTGCCAGCAGCGGCGACAGGGTGGGGAACTATGGCTACACCTTC.

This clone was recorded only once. The chain's CDR3 is CATTTGTGDGYTF. The DNA for the CDR3 is TGTGCCACCACCACCGGGACAGGGGATGGCTACACCTTC. The chain uses TRBV6-5 and TRBJ1-2; TRBD1 matches at 10 bases. J was trimmed by 6 bases and V by 10 bases; bases with no gene match: 8. This CDR3 has 13 amino acids. The germline V gene encodes CDR1 MNHEY and CDR2 SVGAGI.

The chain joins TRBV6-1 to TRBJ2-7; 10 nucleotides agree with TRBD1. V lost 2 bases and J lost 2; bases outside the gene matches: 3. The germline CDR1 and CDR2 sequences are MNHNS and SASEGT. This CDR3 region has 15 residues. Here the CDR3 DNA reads TGTGCCAGCAGTGAAATCGGGACAGGGGCCTACGAGCAGTACTTC. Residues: CASSEIGTGAYEQYF.

The CDR3 nucleotides are TGTGCCAGCAGCTTAAGGGGCACAAACACTGAAGCTTTCTTT. Its translation: CASSLRGTNTEAFF. The rearrangement links TRBV9 to TRBJ1-1, with D possibly TRBD1 on 5 matching bases. The length of the CDR3 is 14 residues. Germline V gene data show CDR1 as SGDLS and CDR2 as YYNGEE. V was shortened by 4 bases and J by 2 bases, with 12 bases between the two germline ends.